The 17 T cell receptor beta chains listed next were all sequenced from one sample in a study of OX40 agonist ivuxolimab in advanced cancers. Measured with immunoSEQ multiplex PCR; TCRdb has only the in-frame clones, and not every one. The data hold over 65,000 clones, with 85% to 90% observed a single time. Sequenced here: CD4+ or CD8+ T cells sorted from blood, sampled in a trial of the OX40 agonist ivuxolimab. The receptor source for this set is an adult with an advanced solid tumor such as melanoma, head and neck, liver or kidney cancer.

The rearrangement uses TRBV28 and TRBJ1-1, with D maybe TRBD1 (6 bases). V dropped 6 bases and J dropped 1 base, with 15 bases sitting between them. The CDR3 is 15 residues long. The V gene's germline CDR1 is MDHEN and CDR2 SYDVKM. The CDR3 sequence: CASRLTVRGNTEAFF. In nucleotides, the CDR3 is TGTGCCAGCAGGCTGACGGTCAGGGGGAACACTGAAGCTTTCTTT.

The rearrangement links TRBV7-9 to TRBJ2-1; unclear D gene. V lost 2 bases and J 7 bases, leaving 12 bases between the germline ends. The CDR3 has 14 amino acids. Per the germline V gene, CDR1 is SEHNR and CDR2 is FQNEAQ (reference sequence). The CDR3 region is CASSLSLGRNEQFF. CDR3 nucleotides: TGTGCCAGCAGCTTAAGTCTAGGGCGGAATGAGCAGTTCTTC. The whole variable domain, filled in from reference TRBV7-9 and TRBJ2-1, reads DTGVSQNPRHKITKRGQNVTFRCDPISEHNRLYWYRQTLGQGPEFLTYFQNEAQLEKSRLLSDRFSAERPKGSFSTLEIQRTEQGDSAMYLCASSLSLGRNEQFFGPGTRLTVL.

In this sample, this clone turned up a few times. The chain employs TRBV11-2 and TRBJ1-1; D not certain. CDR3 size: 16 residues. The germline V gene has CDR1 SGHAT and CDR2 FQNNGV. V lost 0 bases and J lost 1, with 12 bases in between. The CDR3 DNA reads TGTGCCAGCAGCTTAGACAGACTATTGGCGAACACTGAAGCTTTCTTT. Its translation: CASSLDRLLANTEAFF.

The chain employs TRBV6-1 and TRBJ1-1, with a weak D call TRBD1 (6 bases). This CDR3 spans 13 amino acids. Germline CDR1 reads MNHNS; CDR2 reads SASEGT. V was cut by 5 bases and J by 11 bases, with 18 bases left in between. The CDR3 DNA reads TGTGCCAGCAGTTTAACTAAACAGGGATGGGCTTTCTTT. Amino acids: CASSLTKQGWAFF.

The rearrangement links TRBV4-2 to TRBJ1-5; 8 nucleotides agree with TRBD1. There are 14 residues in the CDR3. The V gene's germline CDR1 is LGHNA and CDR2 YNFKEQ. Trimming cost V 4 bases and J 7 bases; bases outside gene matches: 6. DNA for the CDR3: TGTGCCAGCAGCCCACAGGGGGATAGGCAGCCCCAGCATTTT. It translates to CASSPQGDRQPQHF.

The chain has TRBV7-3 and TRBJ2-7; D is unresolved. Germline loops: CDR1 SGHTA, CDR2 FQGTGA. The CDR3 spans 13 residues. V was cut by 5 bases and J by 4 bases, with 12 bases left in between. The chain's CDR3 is CASSPLTRYEQYF. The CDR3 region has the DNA TGTGCCAGCAGCCCCCTGACCCGTTACGAGCAGTACTTC.

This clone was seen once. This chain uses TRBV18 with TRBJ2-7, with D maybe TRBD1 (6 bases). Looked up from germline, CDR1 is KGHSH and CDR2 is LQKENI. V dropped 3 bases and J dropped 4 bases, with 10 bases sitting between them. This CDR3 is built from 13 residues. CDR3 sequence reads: CASSPDSLYEQYF. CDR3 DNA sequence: TGTGCCAGCTCACCGGACAGCCTTTACGAGCAGTACTTC. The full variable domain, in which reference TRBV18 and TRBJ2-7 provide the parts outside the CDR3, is NAGVMQNPRHLVRRRGQEARLRCSPMKGHSHVYWYRQLPEEGLKFMVYLQKENIIDESGMPKERFSAEFPKEGPSILRIQQVVRGDSAAYFCASSPDSLYEQYFGPGTRLTVT.

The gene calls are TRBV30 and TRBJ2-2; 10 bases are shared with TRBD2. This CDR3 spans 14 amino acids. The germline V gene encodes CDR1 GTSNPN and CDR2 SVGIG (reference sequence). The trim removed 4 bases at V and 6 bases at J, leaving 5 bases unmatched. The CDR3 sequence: CAWKAGGKAGELFF. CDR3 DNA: TGTGCCTGGAAAGCGGGGGGGAAAGCCGGGGAGCTGTTTTTT.

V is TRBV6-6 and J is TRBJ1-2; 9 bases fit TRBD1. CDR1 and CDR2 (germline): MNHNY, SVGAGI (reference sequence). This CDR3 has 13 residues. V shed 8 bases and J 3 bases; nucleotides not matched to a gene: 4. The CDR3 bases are TGTGCCAGCTCGGGACAGGGTTACTATGGCTACACCTTC. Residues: CASSGQGYYGYTF.

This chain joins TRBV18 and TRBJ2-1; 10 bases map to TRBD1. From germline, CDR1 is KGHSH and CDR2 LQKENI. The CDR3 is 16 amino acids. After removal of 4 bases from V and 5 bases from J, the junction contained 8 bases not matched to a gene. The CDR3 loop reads CASSREGTGVHNEQFF. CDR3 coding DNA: TGTGCCAGCTCACGGGAAGGGACAGGGGTTCACAATGAGCAGTTCTTC.

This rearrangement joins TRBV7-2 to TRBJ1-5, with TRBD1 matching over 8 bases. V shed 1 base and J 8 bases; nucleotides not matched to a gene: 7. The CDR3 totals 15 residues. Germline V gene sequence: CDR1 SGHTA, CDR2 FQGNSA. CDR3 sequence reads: CASSLGSGGEKPQHF. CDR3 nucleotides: TGTGCCAGCAGCTTAGGGTCAGGGGGCGAGAAGCCCCAGCATTTT.

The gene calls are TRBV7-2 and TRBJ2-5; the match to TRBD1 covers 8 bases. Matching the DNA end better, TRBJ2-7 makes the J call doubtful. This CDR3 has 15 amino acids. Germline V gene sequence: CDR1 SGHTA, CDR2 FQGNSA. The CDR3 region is CASSRRQGSTYEQYF. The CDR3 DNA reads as TGTGCCAGCAGCCGAAGACAGGGGTCTACCTACGAGCAGTACTTC.

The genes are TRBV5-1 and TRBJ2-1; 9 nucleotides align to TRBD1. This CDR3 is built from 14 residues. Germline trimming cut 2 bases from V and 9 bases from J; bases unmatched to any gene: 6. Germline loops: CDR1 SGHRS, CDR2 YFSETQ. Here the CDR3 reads CASSLGTGSLEQFF. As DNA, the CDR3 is TGCGCCAGCAGCTTAGGGACAGGGTCCCTTGAGCAGTTCTTC.

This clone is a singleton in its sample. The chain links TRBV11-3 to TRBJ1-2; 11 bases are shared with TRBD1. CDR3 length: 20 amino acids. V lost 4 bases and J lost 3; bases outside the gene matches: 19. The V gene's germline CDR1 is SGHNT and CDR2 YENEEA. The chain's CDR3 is CASSSDRGPVVHSGDYGYTF. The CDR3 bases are TGTGCCAGCAGCTCGGACAGGGGGCCGGTGGTACACTCGGGGGACTATGGCTACACCTTC.

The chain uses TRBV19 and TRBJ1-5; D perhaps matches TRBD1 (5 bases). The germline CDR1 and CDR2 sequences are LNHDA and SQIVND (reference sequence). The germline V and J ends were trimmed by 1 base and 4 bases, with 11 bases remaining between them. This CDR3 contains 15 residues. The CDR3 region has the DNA TGTGCCAGTAGTATAGGCGGGACGGCGAATCAGCCCCAGCATTTT. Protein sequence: CASSIGGTANQPQHF.

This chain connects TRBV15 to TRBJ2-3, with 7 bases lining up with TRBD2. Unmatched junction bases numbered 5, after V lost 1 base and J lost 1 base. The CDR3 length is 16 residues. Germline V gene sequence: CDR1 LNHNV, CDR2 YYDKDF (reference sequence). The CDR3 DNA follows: TGTGCCACCAGCAGAGGTGATAGCGGGCGCACAGATACGCAGTATTTT. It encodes CATSRGDSGRTDTQYF.

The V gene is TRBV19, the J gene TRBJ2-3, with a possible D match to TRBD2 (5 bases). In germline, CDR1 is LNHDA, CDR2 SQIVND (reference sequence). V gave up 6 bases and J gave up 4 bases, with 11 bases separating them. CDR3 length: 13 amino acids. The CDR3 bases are TGTGCCAGTAGCGGATACGGGGCAGATACGCAGTATTTT. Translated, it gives CASSGYGADTQYF. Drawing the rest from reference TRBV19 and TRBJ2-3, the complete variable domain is DGGITQSPKYLFRKEGQNVTLSCEQNLNHDAMYWYRQDPGQGLRLIYYSQIVNDFQKGDIAEGYSVSREKKESFPLTVTSAQKNPTAFYLCASSGYGADTQYFGPGTRLTVL.